A selection of T cell receptor beta chains follows, all from one sample in a study of blood T cell repertoires in COVID-19. Method: immunoSEQ multiplex PCR; TCRdb's copy keeps in-frame clones and lacks some. Found here are 300,000 or so clones, about 91% of them singletons; the top ten hold just under 7%. Input material: peripheral blood. These TCRs come from a woman aged 30 to 39 who had recovered from COVID-19. The CDR3 runs from the conserved cysteine through the conserved F or W. The D gene is left open where the match is weak.

CDR3nt	CDR3aa	d_gene	v_gene	j_gene
TGTGCCGGCGGGGGGGCCAACGAGCAGTACTTC	CAGGGANEQYF	TRBD2	TRBV28	TRBJ2-7
TGTGCCAGTAGTATCGGGAAGGATACCTACGAGCAGTACTTC	CASSIGKDTYEQYF	-	TRBV19	TRBJ2-7
TGTGCCAGCAGTTACACAGGGGGCTACAATGAGCAGTTCTTC	CASSYTGGYNEQFF	TRBD1	TRBV6-2/TRBV6-3	TRBJ2-1
TGTGCCAGCAGTTTTCTAAGCAGGGGGTGGGGCACAGATACGCAGTATTTT	CASSFLSRGWGTDTQYF	TRBD1	TRBV28	TRBJ2-3
TGTGCCAGCAGCCAGGGGACTAGCGGGAACACCGGGGAGCTGTTTTTT	CASSQGTSGNTGELFF	TRBD2	TRBV4-2	TRBJ2-2
TGTGCCAGCAGTGAATGGGACAGGGAACCCTACGAGCAGTACTTC	CASSEWDREPYEQYF	TRBD1	TRBV6-1	TRBJ2-7
TGTGCCAGCAGCCTCCCCGACAGGGGGCCATACGAGCAGTACTTC	CASSLPDRGPYEQYF	TRBD1	TRBV28	TRBJ2-7
TGTGCCAGCAGCGAGGACAGTGATGGCTACACCTTC	CASSEDSDGYTF	-	TRBV28	TRBJ1-2
TGCAGTGCTAGTCCGAGCGGGGGGACAGGGACCCAGTACTTC	CSASPSGGTGTQYF	-	TRBV20-1	TRBJ2-5
TGTGCCAACCGACAGGGGGAGACCCAGTACTTC	CANRQGETQYF	TRBD1	TRBV6-5	TRBJ2-5
TGTGCCAGCAGTTTTCCAGGGGTCGACGAGCAGTACTTC	CASSFPGVDEQYF	-	TRBV28	TRBJ2-7